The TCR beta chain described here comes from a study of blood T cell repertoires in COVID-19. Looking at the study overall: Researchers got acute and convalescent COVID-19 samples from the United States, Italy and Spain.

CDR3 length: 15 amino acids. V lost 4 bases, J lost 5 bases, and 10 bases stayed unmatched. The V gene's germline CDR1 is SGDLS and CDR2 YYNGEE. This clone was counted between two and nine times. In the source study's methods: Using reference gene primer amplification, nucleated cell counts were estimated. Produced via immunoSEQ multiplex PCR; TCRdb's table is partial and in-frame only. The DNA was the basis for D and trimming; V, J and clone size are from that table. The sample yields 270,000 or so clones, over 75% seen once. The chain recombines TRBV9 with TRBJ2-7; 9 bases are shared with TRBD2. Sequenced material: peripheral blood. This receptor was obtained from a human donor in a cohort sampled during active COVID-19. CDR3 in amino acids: CASSPGGTSFHEQYF. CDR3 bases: TGTGCCAGCAGCCCGGGGGGGACTAGCTTCCACGAGCAGTACTTC.